A selection of T cell receptor beta chains follows, all from one sample in a study of T cell responses to AZD1222 COVID-19 vaccine. Repertoires were generated with immunoSEQ multiplex PCR, while TCRdb's copy carries only in-frame clones and drops some. Among about 130,000 clones listed, approximately 90% were seen once. The sequencing here drew on peripheral blood, taken on day 0 of AZD1222 vaccination. The receptors were gathered from an adult in good health. Each CDR3 is given with its conserved first and last residue. D genes are given only for firm matches. Clone size is shown for a subset of rows, as once, few, many or a class of expanded clone.

j_call: TRBJ1-1; d_call: TRBD1; v_call: TRBV7-2; clone_size: -; cdr3_aa: CASSPRGRDRGGTEAFF; cdr3_nt: TGTGCCAGCAGCCCCCGTGGTAGGGACAGGGGAGGCACTGAAGCTTTCTTT
j_call: TRBJ2-7; d_call: -; v_call: TRBV6-5; clone_size: -; cdr3_aa: CASRLGGGGTYEQYF; cdr3_nt: TGTGCCAGCAGGTTGGGGGGCGGAGGAACCTACGAGCAGTACTTC
j_call: TRBJ1-1; d_call: -; v_call: TRBV11-3; clone_size: -; cdr3_aa: CASSRGVDTEAFF; cdr3_nt: TGTGCCAGCAGTAGGGGGGTGGACACTGAAGCTTTCTTT
j_call: TRBJ1-5; d_call: -; v_call: TRBV7-9; clone_size: -; cdr3_aa: CASSLESGANSNQPQHF; cdr3_nt: TGTGCCAGCAGCTTAGAGTCAGGGGCAAATAGCAATCAGCCCCAGCATTTT
j_call: TRBJ1-2; d_call: -; v_call: TRBV6-5; clone_size: -; cdr3_aa: CASSRTHNYGYTF; cdr3_nt: TGTGCCAGCAGTCGTACACATAACTATGGCTACACCTTC
j_call: TRBJ2-7; d_call: TRBD1; v_call: TRBV7-2; clone_size: -; cdr3_aa: CASSLGTGTVFHEQYF; cdr3_nt: TGTGCCAGCAGCTTAGGAACCGGGACAGTGTTCCACGAGCAGTACTTC
j_call: TRBJ2-7; d_call: TRBD1; v_call: TRBV4-1; clone_size: -; cdr3_aa: CASSHGDRGQTYEQYF; cdr3_nt: TGCGCCAGCAGCCATGGAGACAGGGGACAAACCTACGAGCAGTACTTC
j_call: TRBJ1-2; d_call: TRBD1; v_call: TRBV9; clone_size: -; cdr3_aa: CASSLTGAGGYTF; cdr3_nt: TGTGCCAGCAGCCTCACAGGGGCAGGGGGCTACACCTTC
j_call: TRBJ2-3; d_call: -; v_call: TRBV7-2; clone_size: -; cdr3_aa: CASTSSWVVTDTQYF; cdr3_nt: TGTGCCAGCACCTCGTCCTGGGTGGTGACAGATACGCAGTATTTT
j_call: TRBJ1-2; d_call: -; v_call: TRBV19; clone_size: once; cdr3_aa: CASSVRARGYTF; cdr3_nt: TGTGCCAGTAGTGTCAGGGCACGGGGCTACACCTTC
j_call: TRBJ2-5; d_call: -; v_call: TRBV11-3; clone_size: -; cdr3_aa: CASSLGATGTETQYF; cdr3_nt: TGTGCCAGCAGCTTAGGGGCTACGGGGACAGAGACCCAGTACTTC
j_call: TRBJ1-1; d_call: -; v_call: TRBV4-1; clone_size: -; cdr3_aa: CASSQESGPSVYMNTEAFF; cdr3_nt: TGCGCCAGCAGCCAAGAATCTGGGCCAAGCGTCTACATGAACACTGAAGCTTTCTTT
j_call: TRBJ1-3; d_call: -; v_call: TRBV24-1; clone_size: once; cdr3_aa: CATSVIGHHRSGNTIYF; cdr3_nt: TGTGCCACCAGTGTGATCGGGCACCACCGTTCTGGAAACACCATATATTTT
j_call: TRBJ2-5; d_call: -; v_call: TRBV7-6; clone_size: -; cdr3_aa: CASSFTGVYILETQYF; cdr3_nt: TGTGCCAGCAGCTTTACGGGGGTTTACATCTTAGAGACCCAGTACTTC
j_call: TRBJ1-2; d_call: -; v_call: TRBV27; clone_size: -; cdr3_aa: CASSLGRGEGRKGYTF; cdr3_nt: TGTGCCAGCAGTTTGGGGAGGGGAGAGGGTAGGAAGGGCTACACCTTC
j_call: TRBJ2-5; d_call: -; v_call: TRBV5-1; clone_size: -; cdr3_aa: CASSLTGEGETQYF; cdr3_nt: TGCGCCAGCAGCTTAACAGGGGAGGGGGAGACCCAGTACTTC
j_call: TRBJ1-4; d_call: TRBD1; v_call: TRBV9; clone_size: -; cdr3_aa: CASSPQGQGGIGEKLFF; cdr3_nt: TGTGCCAGCAGCCCCCAGGGACAGGGCGGGATTGGTGAAAAACTGTTTTTT
j_call: TRBJ1-3; d_call: TRBD1; v_call: TRBV13; clone_size: few; cdr3_aa: CASSLQGGRNTIYF; cdr3_nt: TGTGCCAGCAGCTTACAAGGGGGCCGAAACACCATATATTTT
j_call: TRBJ2-7; d_call: -; v_call: TRBV10-3; clone_size: -; cdr3_aa: CAISGLVKGREQYF; cdr3_nt: TGTGCCATCAGTGGACTAGTGAAGGGGCGCGAGCAGTACTTC
j_call: TRBJ1-1; d_call: -; v_call: TRBV29-1; clone_size: once; cdr3_aa: CSVHDRYTEAFF; cdr3_nt: TGCAGCGTACACGACAGATACACTGAAGCTTTCTTT
j_call: TRBJ2-1; d_call: TRBD1; v_call: TRBV19; clone_size: -; cdr3_aa: CASSPFGSGTADNEQFF; cdr3_nt: TGTGCCAGTAGCCCTTTCGGGTCGGGGACAGCTGACAATGAGCAGTTCTTC
j_call: TRBJ1-1; d_call: -; v_call: TRBV19; clone_size: -; cdr3_aa: CASSILVNTEAFF; cdr3_nt: TGTGCCAGTAGTATTCTAGTGAACACTGAAGCTTTCTTT
j_call: TRBJ2-3; d_call: -; v_call: TRBV10-3; clone_size: -; cdr3_aa: CAIREGTDTQYF; cdr3_nt: TGTGCCATCAGGGAAGGCACAGATACGCAGTATTTT
j_call: TRBJ2-5; d_call: -; v_call: TRBV2; clone_size: -; cdr3_aa: CASTIFRGPETQYF; cdr3_nt: TGTGCCAGCACTATCTTCCGGGGGCCGGAGACCCAGTACTTC
j_call: TRBJ2-2; d_call: TRBD1; v_call: TRBV19; clone_size: -; cdr3_aa: CASSPRDRAAGELFF; cdr3_nt: TGTGCCAGTAGTCCTCGGGACAGGGCGGCCGGGGAGCTGTTTTTT
j_call: TRBJ2-5; d_call: -; v_call: TRBV24-1; clone_size: -; cdr3_aa: CATSDSFTGRFETQYF; cdr3_nt: TGTGCCACCAGTGATTCCTTTACAGGGCGGTTTGAGACCCAGTACTTC
j_call: TRBJ2-7; d_call: TRBD1; v_call: TRBV10-2; clone_size: -; cdr3_aa: CASMKGQQYEQYF; cdr3_nt: TGCGCCAGCATGAAGGGACAGCAATACGAGCAGTACTTC
j_call: TRBJ2-1; d_call: -; v_call: TRBV13; clone_size: -; cdr3_aa: CASSSHPNEQFF; cdr3_nt: TGTGCCAGCAGCTCCCACCCCAATGAGCAGTTCTTC
j_call: TRBJ2-5; d_call: TRBD1; v_call: TRBV2; clone_size: once; cdr3_aa: CASTWTGQVLETQYF; cdr3_nt: TGTGCCAGCACCTGGACAGGGCAGGTCCTGGAGACCCAGTACTTC
j_call: TRBJ2-5; d_call: -; v_call: TRBV7-2; clone_size: -; cdr3_aa: CASSLTPGLLEETQYF; cdr3_nt: TGTGCCAGCAGCCTAACGCCGGGACTGTTAGAAGAGACCCAGTACTTC
j_call: TRBJ1-4; d_call: -; v_call: TRBV11-2; clone_size: -; cdr3_aa: CASSMRGRIFF; cdr3_nt: TGTGCCAGCAGCATGAGGGGACGGATTTTTTTT
j_call: TRBJ1-1; d_call: TRBD1; v_call: TRBV18; clone_size: -; cdr3_aa: CASSPQGGSTEAFF; cdr3_nt: TGTGCCAGCTCACCGCAGGGGGGGTCGACTGAAGCTTTCTTT
j_call: TRBJ2-7; d_call: -; v_call: TRBV20-1; clone_size: -; cdr3_aa: CSATSRNEQYF; cdr3_nt: TGCAGTGCTACGAGCCGAAACGAGCAGTACTTC
j_call: TRBJ2-1; d_call: TRBD2; v_call: TRBV6-5; clone_size: -; cdr3_aa: CASRITSGGYYEQFF; cdr3_nt: TGTGCCAGCAGGATCACTAGCGGGGGTTACTATGAGCAGTTCTTC
j_call: TRBJ2-7; d_call: -; v_call: TRBV4-3; clone_size: -; cdr3_aa: CASSQDIGTAYEQYF; cdr3_nt: TGCGCCAGCAGCCAAGATATAGGCACAGCCTACGAGCAGTACTTC
j_call: TRBJ1-2; d_call: TRBD1; v_call: TRBV27; clone_size: -; cdr3_aa: CASRRDRGNYGYTF; cdr3_nt: TGTGCCAGCCGACGGGACAGGGGAAACTATGGCTACACCTTC
j_call: TRBJ1-1; d_call: TRBD1; v_call: TRBV10-1; clone_size: -; cdr3_aa: CASSESWDRGPGTEAFF; cdr3_nt: TGCGCCAGCAGTGAGTCGTGGGACAGGGGGCCGGGCACTGAAGCTTTCTTT
j_call: TRBJ2-3; d_call: -; v_call: TRBV7-2; clone_size: -; cdr3_aa: CASSLSSAISTDTQYF; cdr3_nt: TGTGCCAGCAGCTTGTCTAGCGCCATCTCCACAGATACGCAGTATTTT
j_call: TRBJ1-6; d_call: TRBD1; v_call: TRBV9; clone_size: -; cdr3_aa: CASSGTGGYSPLHF; cdr3_nt: TGTGCCAGCAGCGGGACAGGGGGTTATTCACCCCTCCACTTT
j_call: TRBJ1-4; d_call: -; v_call: TRBV28; clone_size: few; cdr3_aa: CASSFGEKLFF; cdr3_nt: TGTGCCAGCAGTTTTGGTGAAAAACTGTTTTTT
j_call: TRBJ2-7; d_call: -; v_call: TRBV28; clone_size: -; cdr3_aa: CASSFLRDTAYEQYF; cdr3_nt: TGTGCCAGCAGTTTTCTACGGGATACGGCCTACGAGCAGTACTTC
j_call: TRBJ1-1; d_call: -; v_call: TRBV18; clone_size: -; cdr3_aa: CASSPLGPGGEAFF; cdr3_nt: TGTGCCAGCTCACCACTCGGACCCGGGGGGGAAGCTTTCTTT
j_call: TRBJ1-3; d_call: -; v_call: TRBV9; clone_size: -; cdr3_aa: CASSVGGDSGNTIYF; cdr3_nt: TGTGCCAGCAGCGTAGGCGGTGACTCTGGAAACACCATATATTTT
j_call: TRBJ1-5; d_call: -; v_call: TRBV18; clone_size: once; cdr3_aa: CASSPLGSNQPQHF; cdr3_nt: TGTGCCAGCTCACCATTGGGGAGCAATCAGCCCCAGCATTTT
j_call: TRBJ2-1; d_call: -; v_call: TRBV19; clone_size: -; cdr3_aa: CASSIPGSGFF; cdr3_nt: TGTGCCAGTAGTATTCCGGGGTCCGGGTTCTTC
j_call: TRBJ2-7; d_call: -; v_call: TRBV2; clone_size: -; cdr3_aa: CASRQGHGDYEQYF; cdr3_nt: TGTGCCAGCAGGCAAGGACACGGAGACTACGAGCAGTACTTC
j_call: TRBJ1-1; d_call: -; v_call: TRBV2; clone_size: -; cdr3_aa: CASSKDTGGYTEAFF; cdr3_nt: TGTGCCAGCAGCAAGGACACCGGTGGGTACACTGAAGCTTTCTTT
j_call: TRBJ2-5; d_call: -; v_call: TRBV7-9; clone_size: -; cdr3_aa: CASSKGGGDQETQYF; cdr3_nt: TGTGCCAGCAGCAAGGGGGGAGGGGATCAAGAGACCCAGTACTTC
j_call: TRBJ1-2; d_call: -; v_call: TRBV19; clone_size: -; cdr3_aa: CASNEGYYGYTF; cdr3_nt: TGTGCCAGTAACGAGGGATACTATGGCTACACCTTC
j_call: TRBJ1-5; d_call: TRBD1; v_call: TRBV7-2; clone_size: -; cdr3_aa: CASSPDRGGWQPQHF; cdr3_nt: TGTGCCAGCAGCCCCGACAGGGGAGGTTGGCAGCCCCAGCATTTT
j_call: TRBJ1-1; d_call: -; v_call: TRBV7-2; clone_size: -; cdr3_aa: CASSSQGNTEAFF; cdr3_nt: TGTGCCAGCAGCTCACAGGGGAACACTGAAGCTTTCTTT
j_call: TRBJ1-2; d_call: TRBD1; v_call: TRBV15; clone_size: -; cdr3_aa: CATSRDFGRGLYGYTF; cdr3_nt: TGTGCCACCAGCAGAGATTTTGGCAGGGGGCTCTATGGCTACACCTTC
j_call: TRBJ2-3; d_call: TRBD1; v_call: TRBV5-1; clone_size: -; cdr3_aa: CASSSGQGGTDTQYF; cdr3_nt: TGCGCCAGCAGCTCGGGACAGGGGGGCACAGATACGCAGTATTTT